Listed below are T cell receptor beta chains from one sample, sequenced in a study of T cell responses to AZD1222 COVID-19 vaccine. Libraries were prepared by immunoSEQ multiplex PCR; TCRdb keeps only in-frame clonotypes and omits some of them. Of more than 150,000 clones in the sample, 70% to 90% are singletons; the top ten hold roughly 0.49%. The specimen comprised peripheral blood, sampled on day 0 of AZD1222 vaccination. The receptors stem from an adult in good health. Each CDR3 is given without its conserved first and last residue. Only part of the rows carry a size: once, few, many, or a class if the clone is expanded.

j_gene: TRBJ1-1
v_gene: TRBV19
abundance: .
CDR3aa: ASTLPSGGRNTEAF

j_gene: TRBJ2-7
v_gene: TRBV27
abundance: .
CDR3aa: ASSWDLREQY

j_gene: TRBJ1-6
v_gene: TRBV5-5
abundance: .
CDR3aa: ASSSSGTGRNSPLH

j_gene: TRBJ1-2
v_gene: TRBV11-2
abundance: .
CDR3aa: ASSLQDTNYGYT

j_gene: TRBJ2-5
v_gene: TRBV9
abundance: .
CDR3aa: ASSVGRAPQETQY

j_gene: TRBJ1-2
v_gene: TRBV5-1
abundance: .
CDR3aa: ASSLASEWGADGYT

j_gene: TRBJ2-1
v_gene: TRBV9
abundance: .
CDR3aa: ASSVDFPSYNEQF

j_gene: TRBJ2-1
v_gene: TRBV7-9
abundance: .
CDR3aa: ASSRYGTSGANNEQF

j_gene: TRBJ2-5
v_gene: TRBV20-1
abundance: .
CDR3aa: IIEGQETQY

j_gene: TRBJ1-4
v_gene: TRBV30
abundance: .
CDR3aa: AWSVEVQGEKLF

j_gene: TRBJ1-5
v_gene: TRBV24-1
abundance: .
CDR3aa: ATSDYREDSNQPQH

j_gene: TRBJ2-2
v_gene: TRBV30
abundance: .
CDR3aa: AWSRRDGTGELF

j_gene: TRBJ2-1
v_gene: TRBV19
abundance: .
CDR3aa: ASSISSGGGNEQF

j_gene: TRBJ2-7
v_gene: TRBV10-3
abundance: .
CDR3aa: ATRSSGAPSYVQY

j_gene: TRBJ2-1
v_gene: TRBV7-3
abundance: .
CDR3aa: ASSLRDRGPNEQF

j_gene: TRBJ1-6
v_gene: TRBV5-8
abundance: .
CDR3aa: ASSLASAGKSPLH

j_gene: TRBJ2-7
v_gene: TRBV19
abundance: .
CDR3aa: ASSSTGVYEQY

j_gene: TRBJ1-5
v_gene: TRBV18
abundance: .
CDR3aa: ASSPGTGRNNQPQH

j_gene: TRBJ1-2
v_gene: TRBV15
abundance: .
CDR3aa: ATSRDQGFAYGYT

j_gene: TRBJ2-7
v_gene: TRBV7-3
abundance: .
CDR3aa: ASSPRGGRSSYEQY

j_gene: TRBJ1-6
v_gene: TRBV28
abundance: .
CDR3aa: ASSPTLGVVNSPLH

j_gene: TRBJ2-4
v_gene: TRBV5-1
abundance: once
CDR3aa: ASSLGDRGGRVAKNIQY

j_gene: TRBJ1-4
v_gene: TRBV5-1
abundance: .
CDR3aa: ASSSTGTVGEKLF

j_gene: TRBJ1-1
v_gene: TRBV6-4
abundance: .
CDR3aa: ASSRTGGRTEAF

j_gene: TRBJ2-7
v_gene: TRBV7-7
abundance: .
CDR3aa: ASSLEGGSDEQY

j_gene: TRBJ2-2
v_gene: TRBV28
abundance: few
CDR3aa: ASSTLRLREVNTGELF

j_gene: TRBJ1-6
v_gene: TRBV6-2/TRBV6-3
abundance: .
CDR3aa: ASSRPGLEGSPLH

j_gene: TRBJ2-2
v_gene: TRBV7-9
abundance: once
CDR3aa: ASNPEGGLGTGELF

j_gene: TRBJ1-3
v_gene: TRBV6-1
abundance: .
CDR3aa: ASSALGRHSGNTIY

j_gene: TRBJ2-3
v_gene: TRBV5-6
abundance: .
CDR3aa: ASSRIAGASTDTQY

j_gene: TRBJ1-2
v_gene: TRBV9
abundance: .
CDR3aa: ASSAGTGGYGYT